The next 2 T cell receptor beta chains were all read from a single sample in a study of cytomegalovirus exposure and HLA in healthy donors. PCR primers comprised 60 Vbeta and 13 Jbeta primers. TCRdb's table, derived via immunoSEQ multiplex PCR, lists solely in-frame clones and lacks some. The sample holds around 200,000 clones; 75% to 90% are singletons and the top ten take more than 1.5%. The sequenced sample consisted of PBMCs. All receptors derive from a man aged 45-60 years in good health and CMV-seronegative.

The CDR3 protein is CASSPGQGANYGYTF. CDR3 bases: TGTGCCAGCAGTCCAGGACAGGGAGCTAACTATGGCTACACCTTC. V usage is TRBV6-5 and J usage is TRBJ1-2; 8 nucleotides agree with TRBD1. Trimming cost V 5 bases and J 0 bases; bases outside gene matches: 5. This CDR3 comprises 15 residues. Germline lookup yields CDR1 MNHEY and CDR2 SVGAGI.

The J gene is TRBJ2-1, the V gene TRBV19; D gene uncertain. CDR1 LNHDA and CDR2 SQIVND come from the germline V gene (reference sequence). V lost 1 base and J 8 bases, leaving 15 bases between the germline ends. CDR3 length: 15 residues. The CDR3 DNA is TGTGCCAGTAGTATAGCCGGGTCCAGCCTCGATGAGCAGTTCTTC. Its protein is CASSIAGSSLDEQFF.